Presented here are 17 T cell receptor beta chains from one specimen sequenced in a study of T cell responses to AZD1222 COVID-19 vaccine. Measured with immunoSEQ multiplex PCR; TCRdb has only the in-frame clones, and not every one. The sample has fewer than 130,000 clones, more than 85% seen once. Sequenced here: peripheral blood, sampled on day 0 of AZD1222 vaccination. The receptor set was obtained from an adult in good health.

The chain carries TRBV9 and TRBJ2-1; 9 bases agree with TRBD2. CDR1 and CDR2 from the germline V gene are SGDLS and YYNGEE. V was clipped by 4 bases and J by 8 bases; unmatched bases: 22. This CDR3 is built from 19 residues. The CDR3 coding sequence is TGTGCCAGCAGCAAAACGGAGTGGGGCGGGAGGGCAGGTCGGGATGAGCAGTTCTTC. Its protein is CASSKTEWGGRAGRDEQFF.

The CDR3, as DNA: TGTGCCACCAGTGATTTAAGTGGTGGCTACACCTTC. This codes for CATSDLSGGYTF. The rearrangement joins TRBV24-1 to TRBJ1-2; unclear D gene. CDR1 and CDR2 from the germline V gene are KGHDR and SFDVKD. This CDR3 comprises 12 residues. Trimming removed 1 base from V and 7 bases from J, with 6 bases in between.

This clone has only one observation. CDR3 bases: TGTGCCAGCAGCTTGGGCCGGGGCGCGAACACCGGGGAGCTGTTTTTT. Its protein product is CASSLGRGANTGELFF. The gene calls are TRBV5-4 and TRBJ2-2; either TRBD1 or TRBD2 may fit D (5 bases each). Germline V gene lookup returns CDR1 SGHNT and CDR2 YYREEE (reference sequence). V was clipped by 0 bases and J by 0 bases, with 9 bases between them. The CDR3 has 16 amino acids. Together with reference TRBV5-4 and TRBJ2-2, the CDR3 gives the full variable domain: ETGVTQSPTHLIKTRGQQVTLRCSSQSGHNTVSWYQQALGQGPQFIFQYYREEENGRGNFPPRFSGLQFPNYSSELNVNALELDDSALYLCASSLGRGANTGELFFGEGSRLTVL.

This chain uses TRBV28 with TRBJ1-1, with D unclear. Trimming shortened V by 6 bases and J by 0 bases, and 5 bases separated the two germline ends. The CDR3 is 12 residues long. In germline, CDR1 is MDHEN, CDR2 SYDVKM. CDR3 sequence reads: CASRLVNTEAFF. CDR3 DNA: TGTGCCAGCAGACTGGTGAACACTGAAGCTTTCTTT.

The V call is TRBV6-5, the J call TRBJ1-1; 8 bases fit TRBD1. CDR1 and CDR2 from the germline V gene are MNHEY and SVGAGI. The junction had 1 base not matched to a gene; V was cut back by 0 bases and J by 1 base. The CDR3 runs to 15 residues. CDR3 sequence: CASSYSGTGNTEAFF. The CDR3 region has the DNA TGTGCCAGCAGTTACTCTGGGACAGGGAACACTGAAGCTTTCTTT.

The V gene is TRBV30, the J gene TRBJ2-1, with no clear D. The V gene lost 0 bases and the J gene lost 6 bases, with 12 bases spanning the gap. CDR1 and CDR2 (germline): GTSNPN, SVGIG (reference sequence). The CDR3 has 14 amino acids. CDR3 in amino acids: CAWSVLLSTNEQFF. The CDR3 bases are TGTGCCTGGAGTGTACTTCTAAGCACCAATGAGCAGTTCTTC.

This chain joins TRBV23-1 and TRBJ1-5, with D possibly matching TRBD1 (5 bases). Being an ORF, TRBV23-1 has a function that is uncertain. The CDR3 length is 16 residues. V dropped 2 bases and J dropped 4 bases, with 15 bases sitting between them. The CDR3 loop is CASSQETAGGNQPQHF. CDR3 sequence (DNA): TGCGCCAGCAGTCAAGAAACCGCTGGGGGAAATCAGCCCCAGCATTTT.

The rearrangement links TRBV7-6 to TRBJ2-1; weak D call: TRBD2 (6 bases). CDR3 length: 14 residues. The V gene lost 5 bases and the J gene lost 8 bases, with 16 bases spanning the gap. Germline loops: CDR1 SGHVS, CDR2 FNYEAQ. CDR3: CASSPFPRGDEQFF. Here the CDR3 DNA reads TGTGCCAGCAGCCCATTCCCGCGGGGTGATGAGCAGTTCTTC.

The chain combines TRBV7-3 with TRBJ1-4; a weak D match, TRBD1 (6 bases). In germline, CDR1 is SGHTA, CDR2 FQGTGA. The CDR3 is 15 residues long. Between the trimmed V and J ends, which lost 4 bases and 6 bases, there was a span of 15 bases. The CDR3 region is CASSSDSGFDEKLFF. CDR3 nucleotide sequence: TGTGCCAGCAGCTCGGACAGTGGGTTCGATGAAAAACTGTTTTTT.

The rearrangement links TRBV12-3 or TRBV12-4 to TRBJ1-1; no definite D call. With 3 bases removed from V and 8 bases from J, the gap between germline ends came to 13 bases. The CDR3 is made up of 13 amino acids. This CDR3 reads CASSFRGVREAFF. CDR3 DNA sequence: TGTGCCAGCAGTTTTCGTGGCGTTCGAGAAGCTTTCTTT.

The chain is built from TRBV3-1 (or the pseudogene TRBV3-2) and TRBJ1-5; 8 bases line up with TRBD1. V shed 0 bases, J shed 7 bases, and the junction held 5 bases outside the gene matches. This CDR3 spans 15 amino acids. Germline V gene sequence: CDR1 LGHDT, CDR2 YNNKEL (reference sequence). CDR3 protein: CASSQDASGGQPQHF. CDR3 bases: TGTGCCAGCAGCCAAGATGCGTCAGGGGGCCAGCCCCAGCATTTT.

The chain has TRBV10-3 and TRBJ1-5; TRBD1 aligns across 7 bases. Germline values: CDR1 ENHRY, CDR2 SYGVKD. The CDR3 covers 17 residues. V was clipped by 0 bases and J by 4 bases; unmatched bases: 9. The CDR3 DNA reads TGTGCCATCAGTGAGTCGCTGTCCTCAGGGGGTAATCAGCCCCAGCATTTT. Protein sequence: CAISESLSSGGNQPQHF.

V gene TRBV7-8 combines with J gene TRBJ1-6; tentatively, D is TRBD1 (5 bases). The germline gives CDR1 SGHVS, CDR2 FQNEAQ. The CDR3 is 13 amino acids. Trimming removed 4 bases at V and 10 bases at J, with 11 bases between. The CDR3 DNA reads TGTGCCAGCAGCTCAGACAGAGGCTCACCCCTCCACTTT. As protein: CASSSDRGSPLHF.

The chain joins TRBV5-1 to TRBJ1-2; 7 nucleotides agree with TRBD1. The CDR3 contains 14 residues. With V trimmed by 3 bases and J by 6 bases, 8 bases remained unmatched. CDR1 is SGHRS, CDR2 YFSETQ, per germline. The CDR3 DNA follows: TGCGCCAGCAGCTCCTTACAGGGGAGTCATGGCTACACCTTC. This gives the protein CASSSLQGSHGYTF. Using reference TRBV5-1 and TRBJ1-2 for the parts outside the CDR3, the full variable domain is KAGVTQTPRYLIKTRGQQVTLSCSPISGHRSVSWYQQTPGQGLQFLFEYFSETQRNKGNFPGRFSGRQFSNSRSEMNVSTLELGDSALYLCASSSLQGSHGYTFGSGTRLTVV.

The rearrangement joins TRBV5-1 to TRBJ2-2, with D unresolved. The germline V and J ends were trimmed by 2 bases and 5 bases, with 13 bases remaining between them. Germline CDR1 and CDR2: SGHRS and YFSETQ. This CDR3 is built from 15 residues. The CDR3: CASSLGQATTGELFF. CDR3 coding DNA: TGCGCCAGCAGCTTAGGGCAGGCCACAACCGGGGAGCTGTTTTTT.

The chain recombines TRBV27 with TRBJ1-2; 8 bases are shared with TRBD1. The CDR3 consists of 14 residues. V lost 5 bases, J lost 5 bases, and 7 bases stayed unmatched. Germline V lookup: CDR1 MNHEY, CDR2 SMNVEV (reference sequence). The CDR3 bases are TGTGCCAGCAGTCCGCAGGGGGCCGGATATGGCTACACCTTC. It encodes CASSPQGAGYGYTF.

The chain uses TRBV7-2 and TRBJ1-4; no reliable D call. The CDR3 loop spans 13 amino acids. Trimming pared 3 bases from V and 5 bases from J, leaving 7 bases between. The germline CDR1 and CDR2 sequences are SGHTA and FQGNSA. DNA for the CDR3: TGTGCCAGCAGCTTTGTGACGAATGAAAAACTGTTTTTT. This translates into CASSFVTNEKLFF.